One and the same sample provided the 5 T cell receptor beta chains below, sequenced in a study of T cells expressing NK-cell markers. Each CDR3 protein gets one entry in TCRdb, which reprocessed the 5' RACE reads and gives no DNA. Here the sample table reports 300,000 or so distinct CDR3 sequences. Sequencing was carried out using blood T cells: a sorted CD56 or NKG2C T cell subset, CD4+ or CD8+ T cells, or bulk PBMC T cells (not recorded which). Receptor source: a woman aged 18 to 75 in good health.

The genes are TRBV4-2 and TRBJ2-7; TCRdb indicates TRBD1, and absent DNA this call remains unverified. The germline CDR1 and CDR2 sequences are LGHNA and YNFKEQ. The CDR3 is 15 residues long. The CDR3 loop is CASSQSWTGVDEQYF.

V gene TRBV5-1 combines with J gene TRBJ2-3; there is no DNA to check the TCRdb D call of TRBD1. The V gene's germline CDR1 is SGHRS and CDR2 YFSETQ. CDR3 length equals 15 residues. CDR3 sequence: CASSFSGGNTDTQYF.

This chain links TRBV7-3 with TRBJ2-3; absent DNA, TCRdb's TRBD2 call cannot be checked. This CDR3 contains 14 residues. Germline CDR1 and CDR2: SGHTA and FQGTGA. CDR3: CASAAGYDTDTQYF.

This chain uses TRBV11-2 with TRBJ2-1; the D call from TCRdb, TRBD2, cannot be confirmed without DNA. The CDR3 totals 15 residues. In germline, CDR1 is SGHAT, CDR2 FQNNGV. The CDR3 here is CASSLGGLDNNEQFF.

The V and J genes are TRBV4-2 and TRBJ2-2; TCRdb calls TRBD1, which cannot be checked without DNA. CDR3 length: 14 residues. Germline assignment: CDR1 LGHNA and CDR2 YNFKEQ. CDR3 region: CASSPRGYTGELFF.